This TCR beta chain was sequenced during a study of T cell responses to AZD1222 COVID-19 vaccine. TCRdb's copy holds only in-frame clones and misses some; the assay was immunoSEQ multiplex PCR. Found here are over 100,000 clones, around nine tenths of them singletons; the top ten hold approximately 3%. Of note for this clone: No antigen is known for it.

Germline V gene lookup returns CDR1 GTSNPN and CDR2 SVGIG (reference sequence). The CDR3 is made up of 17 amino acids. J was trimmed by 4 bases and V by 0 bases; bases with no gene match: 10. Whole-study findings and limits: Most donors were white British and more were female, and clonal diversity was possibly underestimated. Sampled repertoires all dated from after the peak T cell response. Just five or six AZD1222 recipients were seropositive at baseline.

The receptor comes from an adult who received the MenACWY meningococcal vaccine as a control. The chain carries TRBV30 and TRBJ1-1; 11 bases are shared with TRBD1. Sequencing used peripheral blood, obtained 28 days after the second dose of the MenACWY control vaccine. CDR3 coding DNA: TGTGCCTGGAGTGTACAGCGGACAGGGGGCGCGGCCACTGAAGCTTTCTTT. Protein product: CAWSVQRTGGAATEAFF.